The next 2 T cell receptor beta chains were all read from a single sample in a study of blood T cells in healthy people across ages. A sample-barcoded 5' primer and a J-beta primer mix were used in a second PCR of roughly 6 to 11 cycles. MiXCR, applied by TCRdb to the 5' RACE reads, yields one record per CDR3 protein. The data contain 790,000 or so distinct CDR3 sequences, more than 50% of them singletons. The sequenced material came from blood. The receptors derive from a man aged 40-50 years in good health.

The rearrangement joins TRBV2 to TRBJ2-3; weak D call: TRBD1 (6 bases). CDR3 length: 16 residues. Germline V gene data show CDR1 as SNHLY and CDR2 as FYNNEI. V shed 3 bases and J shed 2 bases, with 15 bases lying between them. The CDR3 coding sequence is TGTGCCAGCAGTGAGATACGAGACAGGTCCACAGATACGCAGTATTTT. Translation: CASSEIRDRSTDTQYF.

This clonotype was recorded a few times. This chain connects TRBV2 to TRBJ2-4; 11 nucleotides line up with TRBD1. The J call could be wrong; TRBJ2-7 is a better fit for the DNA end. The CDR3 runs to 16 residues. Germline V gives CDR1 SNHLY, CDR2 FYNNEI. The CDR3 sequence is CASSHHPGTGGYEQYF. CDR3 bases: TGTGCCAGCAGCCACCATCCCGGGACAGGGGGCTACGAGCAGTACTTC.